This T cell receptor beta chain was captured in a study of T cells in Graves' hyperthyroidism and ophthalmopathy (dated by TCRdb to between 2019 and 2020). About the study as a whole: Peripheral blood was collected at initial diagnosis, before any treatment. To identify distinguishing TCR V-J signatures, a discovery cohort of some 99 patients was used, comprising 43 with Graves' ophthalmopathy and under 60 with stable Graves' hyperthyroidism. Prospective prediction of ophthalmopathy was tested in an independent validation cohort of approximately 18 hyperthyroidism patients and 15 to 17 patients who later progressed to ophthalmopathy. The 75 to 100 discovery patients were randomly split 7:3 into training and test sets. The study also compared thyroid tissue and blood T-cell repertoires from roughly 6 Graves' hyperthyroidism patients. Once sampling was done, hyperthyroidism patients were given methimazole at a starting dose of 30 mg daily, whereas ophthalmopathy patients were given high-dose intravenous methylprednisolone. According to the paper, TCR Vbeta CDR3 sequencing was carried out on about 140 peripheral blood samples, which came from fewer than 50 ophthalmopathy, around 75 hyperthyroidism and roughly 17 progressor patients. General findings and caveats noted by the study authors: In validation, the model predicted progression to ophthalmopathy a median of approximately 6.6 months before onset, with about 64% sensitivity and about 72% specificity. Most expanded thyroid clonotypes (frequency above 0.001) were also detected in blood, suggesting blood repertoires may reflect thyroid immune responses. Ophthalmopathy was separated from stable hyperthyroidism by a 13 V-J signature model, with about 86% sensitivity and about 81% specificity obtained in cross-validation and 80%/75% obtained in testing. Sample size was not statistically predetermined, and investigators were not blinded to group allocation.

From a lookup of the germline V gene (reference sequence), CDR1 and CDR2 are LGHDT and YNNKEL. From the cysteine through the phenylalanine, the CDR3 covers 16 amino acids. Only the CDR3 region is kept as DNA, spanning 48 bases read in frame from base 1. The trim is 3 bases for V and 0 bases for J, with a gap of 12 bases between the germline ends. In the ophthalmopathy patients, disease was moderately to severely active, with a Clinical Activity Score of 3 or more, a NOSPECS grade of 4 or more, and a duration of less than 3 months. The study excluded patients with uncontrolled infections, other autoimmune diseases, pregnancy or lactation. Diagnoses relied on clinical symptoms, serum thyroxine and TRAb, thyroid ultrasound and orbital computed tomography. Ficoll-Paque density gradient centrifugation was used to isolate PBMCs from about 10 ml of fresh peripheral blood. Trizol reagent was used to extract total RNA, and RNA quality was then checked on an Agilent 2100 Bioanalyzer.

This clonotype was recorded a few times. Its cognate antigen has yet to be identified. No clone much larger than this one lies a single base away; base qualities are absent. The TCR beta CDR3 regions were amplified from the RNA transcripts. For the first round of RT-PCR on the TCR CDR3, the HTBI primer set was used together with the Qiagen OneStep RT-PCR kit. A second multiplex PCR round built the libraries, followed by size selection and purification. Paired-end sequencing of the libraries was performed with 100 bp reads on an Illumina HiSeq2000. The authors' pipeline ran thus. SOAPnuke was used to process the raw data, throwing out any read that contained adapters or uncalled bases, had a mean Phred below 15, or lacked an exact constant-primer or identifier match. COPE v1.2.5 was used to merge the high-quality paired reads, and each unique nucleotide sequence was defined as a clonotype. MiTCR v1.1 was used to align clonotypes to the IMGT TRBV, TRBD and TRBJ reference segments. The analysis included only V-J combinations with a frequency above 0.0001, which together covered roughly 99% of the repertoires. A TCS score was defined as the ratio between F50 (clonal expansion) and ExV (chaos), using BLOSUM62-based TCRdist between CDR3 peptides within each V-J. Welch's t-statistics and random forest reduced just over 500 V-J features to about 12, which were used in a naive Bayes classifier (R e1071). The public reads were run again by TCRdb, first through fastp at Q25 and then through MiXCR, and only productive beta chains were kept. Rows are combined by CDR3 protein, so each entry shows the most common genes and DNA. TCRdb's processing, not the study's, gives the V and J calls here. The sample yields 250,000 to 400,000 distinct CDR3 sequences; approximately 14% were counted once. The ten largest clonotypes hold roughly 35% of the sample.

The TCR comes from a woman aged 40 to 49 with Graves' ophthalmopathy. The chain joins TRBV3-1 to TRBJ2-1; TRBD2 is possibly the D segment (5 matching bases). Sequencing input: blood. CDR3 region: CASSQLPAGSYNEQFF. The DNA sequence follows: TGTGCCAGCAGCCAGCTCCCCGCGGGCTCCTACAATGAGCAGTTCTTC.